The 11 T cell receptor beta chains below come from one sample, sequenced in a study of shared clonotypes between healthy human individuals. Libraries were prepared by immunoSEQ multiplex PCR; TCRdb keeps only in-frame clonotypes and omits some of them. This sample carries some 1.5 million clones, around 98% of them seen once, and the ten largest clones take roughly 0.4%. Material: naive CD4+ T cells sorted from blood. Subset given: CD45RA+ positively selected. The source is a man aged 25-40 years in good health.

The CDR3 DNA sequence: TGCGCCAGCAGCCTTCAGACCGGGACAGGGGATGAAAAACTGTTTTTT. Translated: CASSLQTGTGDEKLFF. The V call is TRBV4-1, the J call TRBJ1-4, with 10 bases aligning to TRBD1. Germline lookup yields CDR1 MGHRA and CDR2 YSYEKL. V was clipped by 4 bases and J by 6 bases; unmatched bases: 8. This CDR3 has 16 amino acids.

The sample holds one count of this clone. An end of the junction does not agree with germline; a read error may underlie this. The CDR3 bases are TGCGCCAGCACCTTGTCCTATGACACTGAAGCTTTCTTT. This codes for CASTLSYDTEAFF. The chain uses TRBV5-1 and TRBJ1-1; no reliable D call. The germline CDR1 and CDR2 sequences are SGHRS and YFSETQ. The CDR3 has 13 residues.

This clone was counted a single time. V gene TRBV19 combines with J gene TRBJ2-5; weak D call: TRBD1 (5 bases). V lost 2 bases, J lost 1 base, and 11 bases lay in between. Per germline, CDR1 LNHDA and CDR2 SQIVND (reference sequence). CDR3 length: 15 amino acids. The chain's CDR3 is CASSIFQGSQETQYF. The CDR3 DNA is TGTGCCAGTAGTATATTTCAGGGCAGCCAAGAGACCCAGTACTTC.

The chain carries TRBV19 and TRBJ2-7, with 7 bases fitting TRBD2. V shed 9 bases and J 3 bases; nucleotides not matched to a gene: 11. Germline V lookup: CDR1 LNHDA, CDR2 SQIVND (reference sequence). The CDR3 contains 14 residues. CDR3 amino acids: CARNRTRLYYEQYF. The CDR3 coding sequence is TGTGCCAGGAATCGGACTAGACTATACTACGAGCAGTACTTC.

The V gene is TRBV4-2, the J gene TRBJ2-3, with D possibly called TRBD1 or TRBD2 (6 bases each). CDR1 and CDR2 from the germline V gene are LGHNA and YNFKEQ. This CDR3 is built from 17 residues. V was cut by 0 bases and J by 0 bases, with 13 bases left in between. CDR3 loop: CASSQEGPGASTDTQYF. CDR3 nucleotides: TGTGCCAGCAGCCAAGAAGGCCCGGGGGCTAGCACAGATACGCAGTATTTT.

This chain joins TRBV5-8 and TRBJ2-3; perhaps TRBD2 as D (5 bases). The length of the CDR3 is 15 residues. The germline gives CDR1 SGHTS, CDR2 YDEGEE. V was clipped by 1 base and J by 6 bases, with 15 bases between them. The CDR3 DNA reads as TGTGCCAGCAGCTTGTTCGGGGTTAATAGCGATACGCAGTATTTT. Residues: CASSLFGVNSDTQYF.

J is TRBJ2-1 and V is TRBV4-3, with 11 bases that match TRBD2. The germline V gene encodes CDR1 LGHNA and CDR2 YSLEER. The CDR3 loop spans 17 amino acids. With 3 bases clipped from V and 3 bases from J, the junction kept 7 bases outside the gene matches. Here the CDR3 reads CASSHLRTSGSYNEQFF. CDR3 nucleotide sequence: TGCGCCAGCAGCCACCTACGAACTAGCGGGAGCTACAATGAGCAGTTCTTC.

Regarding this clone: The same CDR3 arises from other DNA sequences in this sample as well. This chain links TRBV28 with TRBJ2-7, with D hard to call. V gave up 5 bases and J gave up 6 bases, with 8 bases separating them. The CDR3 is made up of 11 amino acids. Germline CDR1 MDHEN, CDR2 SYDVKM. This CDR3 is CASSRFLEQYF. The CDR3 DNA is TGTGCCAGCAGTCGGTTCCTCGAGCAGTACTTC.

The rearrangement links TRBV10-3 to TRBJ2-3; D remains unclear. This CDR3 contains 12 residues. Germline V gene data show CDR1 as ENHRY and CDR2 as SYGVKD. V gave up 3 bases and J gave up 4 bases, with 5 bases separating them. Here the CDR3 reads CAISDSSDTQYF. The CDR3 bases are TGTGCCATCAGTGATTCCTCAGATACGCAGTATTTT.

The chain links TRBV28 to TRBJ2-5, with TRBD1 identical over 8 bases. Germline CDR1 MDHEN, CDR2 SYDVKM. The CDR3 totals 14 residues. The trim removed 5 bases at V and 3 bases at J, leaving 5 bases unmatched. The CDR3 region is CASSPGQAKETQYF. The CDR3 region has the DNA TGTGCCAGCAGTCCGGGACAGGCAAAAGAGACCCAGTACTTC.

The rearrangement uses TRBV27 and TRBJ2-7; the D call may be TRBD1 or TRBD2 (6 bases each). The V gene lost 1 base and the J gene lost 0 bases, with 10 bases spanning the gap. CDR1 MNHEY and CDR2 SMNVEV come from the germline V gene (reference sequence). The CDR3 spans 15 residues. The CDR3 here is CASSLWGDNSYEQYF. The CDR3 DNA reads TGTGCCAGCAGTTTATGGGGGGACAACTCCTACGAGCAGTACTTC.